These 20 T cell receptor beta chains were sequenced from one sample in a study of T-cell reconstitution after alpha-beta-depleted transplantation in children. During its preparation, the TCRbeta library received unique molecular identifiers. TCRdb reprocessed the PCR reads via MiXCR and lists one record per CDR3 protein. Here the sample spans 250,000 to 300,000 distinct CDR3 sequences, around 10% being singletons. The sample here was PBMCs, taken before TCRalphabeta/CD19-depleted stem cell transplant. The receptors here all came from a boy in the first two years of life with acute myeloid leukemia, due to receive a stem cell transplant.

This clonotype was counted at least ten times. The V and J genes are TRBV7-2 and TRBJ1-4; 7 nucleotides line up with TRBD1. The V segment lost 7 bases and the J segment 6 bases; nucleotides outside the gene matches: 8. This CDR3 region has 14 residues. Germline assignment: CDR1 SGHTA and CDR2 FQGNSA. This chain's CDR3 is CASTPDRDHEKLFF. The DNA for the CDR3 is TGTGCCAGCACACCCGACAGGGACCATGAAAAACTGTTTTTT.

This clonotype was seen many times. The chain uses TRBV5-1 and TRBJ2-7; possible D gene TRBD2, 5 bases. V lost 4 bases and J lost 2, with 16 bases in between. The CDR3 has 15 residues. CDR1 and CDR2 (germline): SGHRS, YFSETQ. CDR3 DNA sequence: TGCGCCAGCAGCGATTTTCGGGGAATGACCTACGAGCAGTACTTC. Protein product: CASSDFRGMTYEQYF.

This clonotype was seen at least ten times. The V call is TRBV12-3 or TRBV12-4, the J call TRBJ2-3; D may match TRBD1 or TRBD2 (5 bases each). The CDR3 consists of 13 residues. Trimming shortened V by 5 bases and J by 5 bases, and 11 bases separated the two germline ends. CDR3: CASSLRDGDTQYF. The CDR3 DNA follows: TGTGCCAGCAGTCTCCGGGACGGAGATACGCAGTATTTT.

Remarks on this clonotype: It may be a read error: a sequence one base away is much more abundant. The chain joins TRBV28 to TRBJ2-7, with D perhaps matching TRBD2 (6 bases). Germline-derived CDR1 and CDR2 are MDHEN and SYDVKM. V was clipped by 6 bases and J by 3 bases, with 15 bases between them. The CDR3 has 14 residues. Written as DNA, the CDR3 is TGTGCCAGCAGCCTTCGCGGGGTCGTCTACGAGCAGTACTTC. Amino acids: CASSLRGVVYEQYF.

With respect to this clonotype: This could be a read error, since a much larger clone is one nucleotide away. The CDR3 region is CAISEPGSYERYF. The CDR3 nucleotides read TGTGCCATCAGCGAACCCGGCTCCTACGAGCGGTACTTC. The chain has TRBV10-3 and TRBJ2-7; no firm D call. Germline V gene sequence: CDR1 ENHRY, CDR2 SYGVKD. CDR3 length: 13 residues.

The sample holds many counts of this clonotype. The chain couples TRBV7-8 to TRBJ2-5; D is uncertain. The CDR3 consists of 15 residues. V lost 6 bases and J 5 bases, leaving 19 bases between the germline ends. Germline V CDR1 and CDR2: SGHVS, FQNEAQ. The CDR3 region is CASRLGVLEDETQYF. As DNA, the CDR3 is TGTGCCAGCAGGCTTGGGGTACTCGAAGACGAGACCCAGTACTTC.

The gene calls are TRBV29-1 and TRBJ2-5, with 11 bases aligning to TRBD2. The CDR3 sequence is 15 residues long. CDR1 is SQVTM and CDR2 is ANQGSEA in the germline V gene. The junction had 12 bases not matched to a gene; V was cut back by 6 bases and J by 6 bases. CDR3 nucleotide sequence: TGCAGCGTGCGCCCGGGACTAGCGGTTCCTAAGACCCAGTACTTC. It codes for CSVRPGLAVPKTQYF.

This clonotype showed up many times. The chain uses TRBV28 and TRBJ1-1, with D unclear. The CDR3 totals 12 residues. Trimming removed 7 bases at V and 1 base at J, with 7 bases between. The germline V gene has CDR1 MDHEN and CDR2 SYDVKM. DNA for the CDR3: TGTGCCAGCAAGCCAGGGAACACTGAAGCTTTCTTT. Protein sequence: CASKPGNTEAFF.

This clonotype was detected ten times or more. The chain combines TRBV12-3 or TRBV12-4 with TRBJ1-5; D is perhaps TRBD1 (6 bases). Between the trimmed V and J ends, which lost 3 bases and 4 bases, there was a span of 13 bases. There are 15 residues in the CDR3. CDR3 in amino acids: CASSLGDTRNQPQHF. CDR3 DNA: TGTGCCAGCAGTTTGGGGGACACTAGGAATCAGCCCCAGCATTTT.

This clonotype was counted at least ten times. The rearrangement joins TRBV20-1 to TRBJ2-7; D unclear. Deletions cut 3 bases from V and 0 bases from J, with 9 bases between. Germline CDR1 reads DFQATT; CDR2 reads SNEGSKA (reference sequence). This CDR3 spans 13 amino acids. This chain's CDR3 is CSASGPVSYEQYF. CDR3 sequence (DNA): TGCAGTGCTAGTGGGCCAGTCTCCTACGAGCAGTACTTC.

This clonotype appeared many times. This chain uses TRBV5-5 with TRBJ2-7; D might be TRBD1 or TRBD2, each matching 5 bases. Germline assignment: CDR1 SGHKS and CDR2 YYEKEE (reference sequence). V was shortened by 0 bases and J by 4 bases, with 14 bases between the two germline ends. The CDR3 totals 15 residues. The CDR3 is CASSLAGWGRYEQYF. The DNA of the CDR3 is TGTGCCAGCAGCTTGGCGGGGTGGGGGAGATACGAGCAGTACTTC.

Many counts were recorded for this clonotype. The chain uses TRBV12-3 or TRBV12-4 and TRBJ2-3, with TRBD2 identical over 7 bases. J gave up 3 bases and V 5 bases, and 8 bases lay outside the gene matches. The CDR3 loop spans 15 amino acids. The CDR3: CASSRYRRETDTQYF. The DNA for the CDR3 is TGTGCCAGCAGTCGATACAGGCGGGAGACAGATACGCAGTATTTT.

In its sample, this clonotype was seen many times. The chain carries TRBV4-3 and TRBJ2-7; 10 positions match TRBD2. CDR3 length: 15 amino acids. CDR1 and CDR2 from the germline V gene are LGHNA and YSLEER. The V gene end was trimmed by 0 bases and the J gene end by 6 bases; junction bases not matched to a gene: 5. The CDR3 protein is CASSQDALAGSEQYF. CDR3 in DNA: TGCGCCAGCAGCCAAGATGCACTAGCGGGATCCGAGCAGTACTTC.

This clonotype has a count of ten or more. The chain links TRBV10-3 to TRBJ2-7, with a tentative D call TRBD2 (5 bases). V was pared by 2 bases and J by 2 bases, with 7 bases between. There are 13 residues in the CDR3. CDR1 and CDR2 from the germline V gene are ENHRY and SYGVKD. The CDR3 DNA follows: TGTGCCATCAGTGAGCCGGGGACCTACGAGCAGTACTTC. Translation gives CAISEPGTYEQYF.

There are many counts of this clonotype. The chain carries TRBV9 and TRBJ1-2; 7 positions match TRBD1. This CDR3 has 16 residues. V lost 0 bases, J lost 8 bases, and 13 bases stayed unmatched. Per the germline V gene, CDR1 is SGDLS and CDR2 is YYNGEE. As DNA, the CDR3 is TGTGCCAGCAGCGTAGGGGCTCAACAGGGGCTGGGGGGCTACACCTTC. Its translation is CASSVGAQQGLGGYTF. The variable domain in full, with the rest retrieved from reference TRBV9 and TRBJ1-2, is DSGVTQTPKHLITATGQRVTLRCSPRSGDLSVYWYQQSLDQGLQFLIQYYNGEERAKGNILERFSAQQFPDLHSELNLSSLELGDSALYFCASSVGAQQGLGGYTFGSGTRLTVV.

The sample holds many counts of this clonotype. The V and J genes are TRBV4-2 and TRBJ2-7; 8 bases are shared with TRBD2. This CDR3 is 15 amino acids long. V shed 1 base and J 1 base; nucleotides not matched to a gene: 3. Germline CDR1 and CDR2: LGHNA and YNFKEQ. The DNA of the CDR3 is TGTGCCAGCAGCCAAGTTCCTAGCGGGTCCTACGAGCAGTACTTC. It codes for CASSQVPSGSYEQYF.

This clonotype was observed a few times. V is TRBV20-1 and J is TRBJ2-7, with D maybe TRBD1 (5 bases). V gave up 1 base and J gave up 2 bases, with 12 bases separating them. Germline CDR1 and CDR2: DFQATT and SNEGSKA (reference sequence). This CDR3 is built from 14 residues. This CDR3 reads CSARGSGRAYEQYF. The CDR3 DNA sequence: TGCAGTGCTAGAGGATCTGGCAGGGCCTACGAGCAGTACTTC.

This clonotype occurred many times. The V call is TRBV7-2, the J call TRBJ2-2, with 8 bases that match TRBD2. This CDR3 spans 17 amino acids. Germline CDR1 SGHTA, CDR2 FQGNSA. The V segment lost 5 bases and the J segment 4 bases; nucleotides outside the gene matches: 12. DNA for the CDR3: TGTGCCAGCAGCCCGATTGTGGCGGGAGGAGCCACCGGGGAGCTGTTTTTT. It codes for CASSPIVAGGATGELFF.

This clonotype appeared many times. The chain has TRBV24-1 and TRBJ1-2; no clear D. The CDR3 length is 15 residues. CDR1 is KGHDR, CDR2 SFDVKD, per germline. Deletions cut 3 bases from V and 4 bases from J, with 14 bases between. This chain's CDR3 is CATSDPHGRSYGYTF. DNA of the CDR3: TGTGCCACCAGTGATCCCCACGGACGGAGCTATGGCTACACCTTC.

A few counts support this clonotype. The rearrangement joins TRBV7-2 to TRBJ2-6; 7 positions match TRBD2. The ends lost 6 bases at V and 5 bases at J; junction bases unmatched: 7. CDR3 length equals 15 residues. The germline V gene encodes CDR1 SGHTA and CDR2 FQGNSA. CDR3 bases: TGTGCCAGCAGGGGGGGGGGTTCTAGGGCCAACGTCCTGACTTTC. Its translation: CASRGGGSRANVLTF.